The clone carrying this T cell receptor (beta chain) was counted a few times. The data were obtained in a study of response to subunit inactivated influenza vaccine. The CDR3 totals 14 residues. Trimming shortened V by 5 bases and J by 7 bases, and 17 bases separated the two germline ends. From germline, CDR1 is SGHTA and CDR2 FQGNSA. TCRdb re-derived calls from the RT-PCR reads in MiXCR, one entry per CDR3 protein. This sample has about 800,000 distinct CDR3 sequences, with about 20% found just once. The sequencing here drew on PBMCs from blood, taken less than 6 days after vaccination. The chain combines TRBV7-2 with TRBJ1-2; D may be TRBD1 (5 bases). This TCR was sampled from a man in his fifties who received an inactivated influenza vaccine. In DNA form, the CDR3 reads TGTGCCAGCAGCCTCCCCGGGGGAGGCTCTGGCTACACCTTC. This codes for CASSLPGGGSGYTF.